Following are 20 T cell receptor beta chains from one sample sequenced in a study of shared clonotypes between healthy human individuals. Sequenced by immunoSEQ multiplex PCR; TCRdb stores in-frame clones only, minus some. This repertoire shows 1,400,000 or so clones, approximately 98.5% found once; its top ten account for approximately 0.4%. The sample taken for sequencing was naive CD4+ T cells sorted from blood. Subset: CD45RA+ positively selected. These receptors originate from a man younger than 45 in good health.

The chain is built from TRBV2 and TRBJ1-1; D might be TRBD1 (6 bases). The germline gives CDR1 SNHLY, CDR2 FYNNEI. The CDR3 is 14 residues long. Trimming took off 3 bases at V and 10 bases at J, with 18 bases between the two ends. CDR3 nucleotide sequence: TGTGCCAGCAGTGACGTAACAGGGCGGAGCGGAGCTTTCTTT. Protein product: CASSDVTGRSGAFF.

The chain is built from TRBV15 and TRBJ2-7, with D perhaps TRBD1 (6 bases). The germline gives CDR1 LNHNV, CDR2 YYDKDF (reference sequence). V was pared by 0 bases and J by 4 bases, with 13 bases between. The CDR3 covers 15 residues. The CDR3 is CATSREEGGSYEQYF. The DNA of the CDR3 is TGTGCCACCAGCAGAGAGGAAGGGGGTTCGTACGAGCAGTACTTC.

This chain joins TRBV5-1 and TRBJ2-1; TRBD1 is a possible D gene (6 bases). The CDR3 runs to 16 residues. Germline loops: CDR1 SGHRS, CDR2 YFSETQ. Trimming took off 2 bases at V and 1 base at J, with 13 bases between the two ends. In DNA, the CDR3 is TGCGCCAGCAGCTTACGAGGGACAAGGTCCTACAATGAGCAGTTCTTC. The encoded protein is CASSLRGTRSYNEQFF.

The chain carries TRBV5-1 and TRBJ1-2; D remains unclear. CDR1 and CDR2 (germline): SGHRS, YFSETQ. This CDR3 is built from 14 residues. V was clipped by 0 bases and J by 3 bases, with 9 bases between them. Here the CDR3 DNA reads TGCGCCAGCAGCTTGGGAGCCAGAGACTATGGCTACACCTTC. Translated: CASSLGARDYGYTF.

Regarding this clone: In the same sample, other DNA sequences code for this CDR3. V gene TRBV5-1 combines with J gene TRBJ2-7; weak D call: TRBD2 (7 bases). The CDR3 is made up of 13 amino acids. The V end was cut by 4 bases, the J end by 4 bases, with 12 bases between. Germline CDR1 reads SGHRS; CDR2 reads YFSETQ. The CDR3 sequence: CASSLRGGYEQYF. The CDR3 coding sequence is TGCGCCAGCAGCCTAAGGGGGGGTTACGAGCAGTACTTC.

A word on this clone: The sample holds other DNA sequences that translate to the same CDR3. The chain uses TRBV29-1 and TRBJ2-7; 9 nucleotides match TRBD1. CDR3 length equals 12 residues. V shed 5 bases, J shed 4 bases, and the junction held 3 bases outside the gene matches. Per the germline V gene, CDR1 is SQVTM and CDR2 is ANQGSEA. CDR3 coding DNA: TGCAGCGTTCTGACAGGGGGTTACGAGCAGTACTTC. This gives the protein CSVLTGGYEQYF.

The V and J genes are TRBV5-1 and TRBJ2-1; D is undetermined. Trimming removed 7 bases from V and 6 bases from J, with 5 bases in between. The CDR3 has 10 residues. Germline V lookup: CDR1 SGHRS, CDR2 YFSETQ. Here the CDR3 DNA reads TGCGCCAGCGGTGCCAATGAGCAGTTCTTC. Encoded protein: CASGANEQFF.

The chain couples TRBV7-2 to TRBJ2-5, with 8 bases matching TRBD1. The CDR3 sequence is 14 residues long. Germline V gene data show CDR1 as SGHTA and CDR2 as FQGNSA. The trim removed 5 bases at V and 4 bases at J, leaving 6 bases unmatched. The CDR3 spells CASSLRDRRETQYF. For the CDR3, the DNA is TGTGCCAGCAGCCTTCGGGACAGGAGAGAGACCCAGTACTTC.

In its sample, this clone was seen once. This chain links TRBV9 with TRBJ2-7; 8 positions match TRBD2. The CDR3 has 17 amino acids. Germline CDR1 is SGDLS and CDR2 is YYNGEE. V was clipped by 1 base and J by 2 bases; unmatched bases: 11. The CDR3 nucleotides read TGTGCCAGCAGCGTATTGCCTAGCGGGCGATCTCCCTACGAGCAGTACTTC. Amino acid sequence: CASSVLPSGRSPYEQYF.

The V gene is TRBV11-1, the J gene TRBJ2-7, with TRBD1 identical over 9 bases. This CDR3 region has 16 residues. Germline lookup yields CDR1 SGHAT and CDR2 FQDESV (reference sequence). The V and J ends lost 1 base and 2 bases, in that order; junction bases with no gene match: 6. The CDR3 here is CASSLGPGTGTYEQYF. In DNA form, the CDR3 reads TGTGCCAGCAGCTTAGGGCCCGGGACAGGGACCTACGAGCAGTACTTC. The variable domain in full, with the rest retrieved from reference TRBV11-1 and TRBJ2-7, is EAEVAQSPRYKITEKSQAVAFWCDPISGHATLYWYRQILGQGPELLVQFQDESVVDDSQLPKDRFSAERLKGVDSTLKIQPAELGDSAMYLCASSLGPGTGTYEQYFGPGTRLTVT.

The gene calls are TRBV27 and TRBJ2-7, with 12 bases matching TRBD2. The V gene end was trimmed by 3 bases and the J gene end by 7 bases; junction bases not matched to a gene: 7. The CDR3 is 15 residues long. Germline values: CDR1 MNHEY, CDR2 SMNVEV (reference sequence). In DNA, the CDR3 is TGTGCCAGCAGTTTGGGACTAGCGGGTCCTGGGGAGCAGTACTTC. As protein: CASSLGLAGPGEQYF.

The rearrangement uses TRBV30 and TRBJ1-1; 9 bases line up with TRBD1. The CDR3 has 12 residues. Per the germline V gene, CDR1 is GTSNPN and CDR2 is SVGIG (reference sequence). With 2 bases clipped from V and 10 bases from J, the junction kept 5 bases outside the gene matches. The CDR3: CAWSPTGGVAFF. The CDR3, as DNA: TGTGCCTGGAGTCCCACAGGGGGCGTAGCTTTCTTT. Supplemented by reference TRBV30 and TRBJ1-1, the full variable domain reads SQTIHQWPATLVQPVGSPLSLECTVEGTSNPNLYWYRQAAGRGLQLLFYSVGIGQISSEVPQNLSASRPQDRQFILSSKKLLLSDSGFYLCAWSPTGGVAFFGQGTRLTVV.

The chain is built from TRBV5-1 and TRBJ2-1; TRBD2 matches 8 bases. Trimming took 3 bases from V and 5 from J; bases not matched to a gene: 10. The CDR3 runs 16 residues. CDR1 is SGHRS and CDR2 is YFSETQ in the germline V gene. The CDR3 bases are TGCGCCAGCAGCTCTATAGGACTAGCTCGGGACAATGAGCAGTTCTTC. This gives the protein CASSSIGLARDNEQFF. Complete variable domain (other parts from reference TRBV5-1 and TRBJ2-1): KAGVTQTPRYLIKTRGQQVTLSCSPISGHRSVSWYQQTPGQGLQFLFEYFSETQRNKGNFPGRFSGRQFSNSRSEMNVSTLELGDSALYLCASSSIGLARDNEQFFGPGTRLTVL.

This clone was found once. This chain links TRBV14 with TRBJ1-2, with unresolved D. This CDR3 is 12 amino acids long. Germline CDR1 SGHDN, CDR2 FVKESK. V gave up 1 base and J gave up 8 bases, with 8 bases separating them. As DNA, the CDR3 is TGTGCCAGCAGCCAAGGGACTTGGGGCTACACCTTC. Residues: CASSQGTWGYTF.

The chain combines TRBV5-1 with TRBJ2-3, with D tentatively TRBD2 (6 bases). The CDR3 runs to 16 residues. The ends were cut back, 6 bases at V and 2 bases at J, with 19 bases in the middle. Germline lookup yields CDR1 SGHRS and CDR2 YFSETQ. CDR3 sequence (DNA): TGCGCCAGCATACTTAGCGGATTAAATCACACAGATACGCAGTATTTT. This sequence encodes CASILSGLNHTDTQYF.

V gene TRBV6-5 combines with J gene TRBJ2-3; the D gene is possibly TRBD2 (5 bases). The CDR3 loop spans 15 amino acids. Trimming stripped 1 base from V and 0 bases from J, with 8 bases between. Germline CDR1 and CDR2: MNHEY and SVGAGI. CDR3 amino acids: CASSYWRASTDTQYF. For the CDR3, the DNA is TGTGCCAGCAGTTACTGGCGGGCGAGCACAGATACGCAGTATTTT.

The chain recombines TRBV5-1 with TRBJ1-1; 8 bases are shared with TRBD1. The CDR3 runs 12 residues. V shed 4 bases and J 6 bases; nucleotides not matched to a gene: 2. Germline CDR1 reads SGHRS; CDR2 reads YFSETQ. CDR3 DNA sequence: TGCGCCAGCAGCGTACAGGGGGCTGAAGCTTTCTTT. This codes for CASSVQGAEAFF.

V is TRBV28 and J is TRBJ2-7; a weak D match, TRBD1 (6 bases). CDR1 and CDR2 from the germline V gene are MDHEN and SYDVKM. The CDR3 is made up of 14 amino acids. The V end was cut by 6 bases, the J end by 1 base, with 13 bases between. The CDR3 sequence is CASSPRTVSYEQYF. Written as DNA, the CDR3 is TGTGCCAGCAGCCCCCGGACAGTTTCCTACGAGCAGTACTTC.

The chain is built from TRBV7-2 and TRBJ2-2; D gene ambiguous. Trimming removed 0 bases at V and 3 bases at J, with 11 bases between. Per the germline V gene, CDR1 is SGHTA and CDR2 is FQGNSA. This CDR3 has 16 residues. In DNA form, the CDR3 reads TGTGCCAGCAGCTTAGCGAGAGGATTGGACACCGGGGAGCTGTTTTTT. Translated, it gives CASSLARGLDTGELFF.

This rearrangement joins TRBV5-1 to TRBJ2-7; D is perhaps TRBD2 (5 bases). CDR1 and CDR2 (germline): SGHRS, YFSETQ. Deletions cut 2 bases from V and 3 bases from J, with 15 bases between. The CDR3 runs 15 residues. The CDR3 is CASSFGLEVFYEQYF. Written as DNA, the CDR3 is TGCGCCAGCAGCTTCGGACTGGAAGTTTTCTACGAGCAGTACTTC. Full variable domain (outside the CDR3, taken from reference TRBV5-1 and TRBJ2-7): KAGVTQTPRYLIKTRGQQVTLSCSPISGHRSVSWYQQTPGQGLQFLFEYFSETQRNKGNFPGRFSGRQFSNSRSEMNVSTLELGDSALYLCASSFGLEVFYEQYFGPGTRLTVT.